This T cell receptor (beta chain) was profiled in a study of T-cell reconstitution after alpha-beta-depleted transplantation in children. Unique molecular identifiers were used in preparing the TCRbeta library. TCRdb reprocessed the PCR reads with MiXCR, giving one entry per CDR3 protein. The table shows over 300,000 distinct CDR3 sequences, with 10% occurring only once. Trimming cost V 5 bases and J 0 bases, with 20 bases left between them. The CDR3 has 18 amino acids. Germline-derived CDR1 and CDR2 are LNHNV and YYDKDF (reference sequence). The material sequenced was PBMCs from the stem cell graft donor, taken from the stem cell graft. The gene calls are TRBV15 and TRBJ2-1, with D possibly TRBD1 on 5 matching bases. This sequence originates from a human donor who donated a stem cell graft to a child with acute lymphoblastic leukemia. The CDR3 DNA follows: TGTGCCACCAGCGGAACCAGGGAAGCCAAGAGCTCCTACAATGAGCAGTTCTTC. Amino acids: CATSGTREAKSSYNEQFF. Full variable domain (remainder filled in from reference TRBV15 and TRBJ2-1): DAMVIQNPRYQVTQFGKPVTLSCSQTLNHNVMYWYQQKSSQAPKLLFHYYDKDFNNEADTPDNFQSRRPNTSFCFLDIRSPGLGDTAMYLCATSGTREAKSSYNEQFFGPGTRLTVL.